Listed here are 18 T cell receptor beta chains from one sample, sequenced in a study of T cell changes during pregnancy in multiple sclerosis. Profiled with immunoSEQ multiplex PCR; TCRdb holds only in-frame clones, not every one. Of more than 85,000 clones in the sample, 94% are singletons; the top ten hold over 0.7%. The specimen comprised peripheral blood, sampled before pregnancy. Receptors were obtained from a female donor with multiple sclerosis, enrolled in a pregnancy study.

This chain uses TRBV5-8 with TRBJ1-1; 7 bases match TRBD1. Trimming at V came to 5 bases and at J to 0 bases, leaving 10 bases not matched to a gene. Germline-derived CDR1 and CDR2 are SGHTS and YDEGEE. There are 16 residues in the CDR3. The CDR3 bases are TGTGCCAGCAGTTACTTCAAGACAGGGCTGAACACTGAAGCTTTCTTT. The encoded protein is CASSYFKTGLNTEAFF. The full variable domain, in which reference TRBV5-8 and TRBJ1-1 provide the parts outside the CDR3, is EAGVTQSPTHLIKTRGQQATLRCSPISGHTSVYWYQQALGLGLQFLLWYDEGEERNRGNFPPRFSGRQFPNYSSELNVNALELEDSALYLCASSYFKTGLNTEAFFGQGTRLTVV.

This CDR3 is CASSGGQVNGNEQFF. The DNA of the CDR3 is TGTGCCAGCAGCGGGGGACAGGTAAATGGCAATGAGCAGTTCTTC. The V call is TRBV13, the J call TRBJ2-1; 8 bases map to TRBD1. There are 15 residues in the CDR3. Looked up from germline, CDR1 is PRHDT and CDR2 is FYEKMQ (reference sequence). With 5 bases clipped from V and 6 bases from J, the junction kept 9 bases outside the gene matches.

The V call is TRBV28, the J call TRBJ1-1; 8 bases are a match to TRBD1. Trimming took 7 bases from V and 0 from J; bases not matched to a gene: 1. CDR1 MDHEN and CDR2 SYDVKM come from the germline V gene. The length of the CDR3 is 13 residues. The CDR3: CASKTGVNTEAFF. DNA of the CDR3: TGTGCCAGCAAGACAGGGGTGAACACTGAAGCTTTCTTT.

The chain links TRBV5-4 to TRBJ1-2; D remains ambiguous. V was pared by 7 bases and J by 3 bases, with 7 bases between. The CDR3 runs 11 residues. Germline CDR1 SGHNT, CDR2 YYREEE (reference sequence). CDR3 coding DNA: TGTGCCAGCGGCGGGGACTATGGCTACACCTTC. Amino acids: CASGGDYGYTF. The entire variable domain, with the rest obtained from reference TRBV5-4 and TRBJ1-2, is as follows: ETGVTQSPTHLIKTRGQQVTLRCSSQSGHNTVSWYQQALGQGPQFIFQYYREEENGRGNFPPRFSGLQFPNYSSELNVNALELDDSALYLCASGGDYGYTFGSGTRLTVV.

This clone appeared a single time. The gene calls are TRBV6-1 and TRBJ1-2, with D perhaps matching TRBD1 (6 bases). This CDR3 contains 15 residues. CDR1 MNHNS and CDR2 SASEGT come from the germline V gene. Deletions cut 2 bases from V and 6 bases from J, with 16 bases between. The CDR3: CASSERGTGSHGYTF. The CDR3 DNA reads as TGTGCCAGCAGTGAAAGGGGAACAGGGTCGCATGGCTACACCTTC.

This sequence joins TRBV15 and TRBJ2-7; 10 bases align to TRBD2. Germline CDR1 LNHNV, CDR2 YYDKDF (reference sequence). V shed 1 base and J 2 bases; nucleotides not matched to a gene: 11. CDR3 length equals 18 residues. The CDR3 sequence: CATSRAPSGSFGAYEQYF. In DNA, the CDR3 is TGTGCCACCAGCAGAGCGCCTAGCGGGAGTTTCGGGGCCTACGAGCAGTACTTC.

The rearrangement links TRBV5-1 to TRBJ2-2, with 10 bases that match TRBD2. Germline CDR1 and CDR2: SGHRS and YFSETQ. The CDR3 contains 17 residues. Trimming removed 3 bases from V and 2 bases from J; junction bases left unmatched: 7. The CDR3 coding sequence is TGCGCCAGCAGCTGGTCTAGCGGGAGTCCAAACACCGGGGAGCTGTTTTTT. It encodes CASSWSSGSPNTGELFF. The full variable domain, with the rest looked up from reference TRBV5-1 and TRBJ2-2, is KAGVTQTPRYLIKTRGQQVTLSCSPISGHRSVSWYQQTPGQGLQFLFEYFSETQRNKGNFPGRFSGRQFSNSRSEMNVSTLELGDSALYLCASSWSSGSPNTGELFFGEGSRLTVL.

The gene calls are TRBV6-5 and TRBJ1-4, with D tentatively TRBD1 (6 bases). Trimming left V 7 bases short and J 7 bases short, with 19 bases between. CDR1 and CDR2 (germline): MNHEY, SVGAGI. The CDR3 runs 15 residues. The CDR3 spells CASTLAGARSEKLFF. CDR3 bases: TGTGCCAGCACCTTAGCAGGGGCGAGGAGTGAAAAACTGTTTTTT.

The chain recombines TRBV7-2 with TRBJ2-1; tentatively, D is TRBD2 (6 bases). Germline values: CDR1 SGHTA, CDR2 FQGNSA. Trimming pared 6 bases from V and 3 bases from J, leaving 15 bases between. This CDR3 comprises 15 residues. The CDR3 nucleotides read TGTGCCAGCAGTCCAAAGGCGGGACTCTACAATGAGCAGTTCTTC. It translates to CASSPKAGLYNEQFF. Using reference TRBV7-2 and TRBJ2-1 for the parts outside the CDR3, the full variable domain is GAGVSQSPSNKVTEKGKDVELRCDPISGHTALYWYRQSLGQGLEFLIYFQGNSAPDKSGLPSDRFSAERTGGSVSTLTIQRTQQEDSAVYLCASSPKAGLYNEQFFGPGTRLTVL.

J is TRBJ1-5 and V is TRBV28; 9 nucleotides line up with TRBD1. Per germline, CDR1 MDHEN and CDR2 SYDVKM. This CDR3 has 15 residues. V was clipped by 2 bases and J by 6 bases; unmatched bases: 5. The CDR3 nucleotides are TGTGCCAGCAGTTTACCCACAGGGGGCAGTCAGCCCCAGCATTTT. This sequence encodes CASSLPTGGSQPQHF.

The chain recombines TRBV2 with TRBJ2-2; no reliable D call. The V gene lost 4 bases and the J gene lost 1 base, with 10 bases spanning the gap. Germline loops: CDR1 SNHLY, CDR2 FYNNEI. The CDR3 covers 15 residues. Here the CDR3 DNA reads TGTGCCAGCAGTGGTCGAGTGATGAACACCGGGGAGCTGTTTTTT. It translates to CASSGRVMNTGELFF.

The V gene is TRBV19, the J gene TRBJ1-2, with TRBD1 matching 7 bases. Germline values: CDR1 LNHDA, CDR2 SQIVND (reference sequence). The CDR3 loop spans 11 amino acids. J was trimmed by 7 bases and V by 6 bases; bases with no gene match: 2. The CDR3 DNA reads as TGTGCCAGTAGAACAGGGGTTGGCTACACCTTC. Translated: CASRTGVGYTF.

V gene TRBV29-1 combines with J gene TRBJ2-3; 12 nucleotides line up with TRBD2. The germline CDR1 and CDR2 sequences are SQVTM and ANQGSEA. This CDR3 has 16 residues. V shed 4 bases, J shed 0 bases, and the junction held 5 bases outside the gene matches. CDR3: CSVVRTSGTSTDTQYF. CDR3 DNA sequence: TGCAGCGTTGTCCGGACTAGCGGGACTAGCACAGATACGCAGTATTTT.

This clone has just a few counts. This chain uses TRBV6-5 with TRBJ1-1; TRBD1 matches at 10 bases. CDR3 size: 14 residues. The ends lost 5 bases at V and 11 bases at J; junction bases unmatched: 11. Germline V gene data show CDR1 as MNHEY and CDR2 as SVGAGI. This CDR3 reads CASSEDRGISNAFF. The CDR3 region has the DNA TGTGCCAGCAGTGAGGACAGGGGGATCTCAAATGCTTTCTTT.

CDR3 sequence (DNA): TGCACCAGCAGCCCAGCATCTGGAGACAGGGGACAAGAGACCCAGTACTTC. Translated: CTSSPASGDRGQETQYF. The chain uses TRBV1 and TRBJ2-5; the table calls TRBD1, which could not be checked here. TRBV1 is an annotated pseudogene. This CDR3 has 17 amino acids.

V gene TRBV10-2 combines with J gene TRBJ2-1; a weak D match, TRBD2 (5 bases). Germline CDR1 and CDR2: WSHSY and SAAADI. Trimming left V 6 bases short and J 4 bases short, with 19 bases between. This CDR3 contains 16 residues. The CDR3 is CASSPWTDLIYNEQFF. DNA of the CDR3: TGCGCCAGCAGCCCCTGGACTGATCTTATTTACAATGAGCAGTTCTTC.

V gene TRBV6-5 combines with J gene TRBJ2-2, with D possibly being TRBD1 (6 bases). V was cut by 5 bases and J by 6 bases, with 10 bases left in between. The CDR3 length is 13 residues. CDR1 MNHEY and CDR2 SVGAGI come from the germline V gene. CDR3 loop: CASSQQGSGELFF. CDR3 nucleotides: TGTGCCAGCAGTCAACAGGGTTCCGGGGAGCTGTTTTTT.

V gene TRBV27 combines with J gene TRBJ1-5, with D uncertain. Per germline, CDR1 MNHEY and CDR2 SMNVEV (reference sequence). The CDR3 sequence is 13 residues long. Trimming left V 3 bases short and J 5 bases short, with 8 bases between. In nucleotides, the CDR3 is TGTGCCAGCAGTTTTGAGGCTTATCAGCCCCAGCATTTT. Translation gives CASSFEAYQPQHF.